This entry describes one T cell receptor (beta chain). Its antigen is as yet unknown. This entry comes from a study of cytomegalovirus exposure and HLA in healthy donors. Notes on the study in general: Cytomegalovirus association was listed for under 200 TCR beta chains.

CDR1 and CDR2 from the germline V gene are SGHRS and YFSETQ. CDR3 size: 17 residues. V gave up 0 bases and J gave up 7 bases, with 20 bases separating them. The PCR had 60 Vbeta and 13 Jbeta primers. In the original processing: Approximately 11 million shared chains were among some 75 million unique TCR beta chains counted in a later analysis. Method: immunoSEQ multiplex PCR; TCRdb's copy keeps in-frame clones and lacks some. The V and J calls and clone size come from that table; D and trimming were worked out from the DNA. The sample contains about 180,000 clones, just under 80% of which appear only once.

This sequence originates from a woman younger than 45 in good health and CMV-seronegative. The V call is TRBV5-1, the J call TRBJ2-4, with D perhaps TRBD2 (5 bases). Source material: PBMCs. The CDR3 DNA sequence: TGCGCCAGCAGCTTGGTAGGGAGTGTGGGTTCTTGGAACATTCAGTACTTC. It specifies CASSLVGSVGSWNIQYF.